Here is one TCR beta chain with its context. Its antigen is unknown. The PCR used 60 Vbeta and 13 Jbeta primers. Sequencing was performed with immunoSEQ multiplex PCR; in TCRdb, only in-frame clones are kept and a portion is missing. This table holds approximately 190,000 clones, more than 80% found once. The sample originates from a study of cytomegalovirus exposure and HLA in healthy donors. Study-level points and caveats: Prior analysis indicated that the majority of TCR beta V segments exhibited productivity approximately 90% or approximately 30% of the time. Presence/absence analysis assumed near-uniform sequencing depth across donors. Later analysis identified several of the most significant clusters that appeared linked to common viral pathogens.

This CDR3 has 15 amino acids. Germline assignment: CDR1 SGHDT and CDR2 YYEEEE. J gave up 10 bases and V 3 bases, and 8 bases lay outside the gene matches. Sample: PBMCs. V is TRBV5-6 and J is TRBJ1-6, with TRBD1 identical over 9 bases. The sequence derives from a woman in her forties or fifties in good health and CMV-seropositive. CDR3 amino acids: CASSSPGQGISPLHF. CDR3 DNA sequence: TGTGCCAGCAGCTCCCCGGGACAGGGAATATCACCCCTCCACTTT.